Presented here are 25 T cell receptor beta chains from one specimen sequenced in a study of graft-versus-host responses after intestinal transplantation. These receptors have no identified antigens. Assay used: immunoSEQ multiplex PCR; TCRdb lists only in-frame clones, some missing. The sample contains 90,000 to 120,000 clones, over 75% of which appear only once. The sample consisted of unstimulated CD4+ T cells sorted from spleen or lymph node cells, taken before intestinal transplant. These receptor sequences come from a human donor who received an intestinal transplant.

The CDR3 region has the DNA TGTGCCAGCAGCGTAGCGGGGGGCTACGGTGAGCAGTTCTTC. This translates into CASSVAGGYGEQFF. V gene TRBV9 combines with J gene TRBJ2-1; the D gene is possibly TRBD2 (7 bases). Germline loops: CDR1 SGDLS, CDR2 YYNGEE. This CDR3 contains 14 residues. Trimming removed 0 bases from V and 9 bases from J, with 13 bases in between.

This sequence joins TRBV12-5 and TRBJ2-5, with TRBD2 matching 15 bases. This CDR3 spans 20 amino acids. Looked up from germline, CDR1 is LGHNT and CDR2 is FRNRAP. Trimming removed 5 bases from V and 5 bases from J; junction bases left unmatched: 18. The CDR3 DNA reads as TGTGCTAGTGGTCCCAGTCCCGGACTAGCGGGAGGGCCGGCTCTGGAGACCCAGTACTTC. It yields the protein CASGPSPGLAGGPALETQYF.

The chain couples TRBV21-1 to TRBJ2-3; the D call TRBD2 from the table was never checked on the DNA. TRBV21-1 is a pseudogene locus. The CDR3 runs to 16 residues. The CDR3 DNA is TGTGCCAGCAGCAAAGAAGTGGCTAGCGTGAGAGATACGCAGTATTTT. The encoded protein is CASSKEVASVRDTQYF.

The CDR3, as DNA: TGTGCCAGCAGCTTCTTGACGGAGAATTCACCCCTCCACTTT. Amino acid sequence: CASSFLTENSPLHF. The chain carries TRBV7-9 and TRBJ1-6; D is unclear. This CDR3 is 14 amino acids long. Germline V CDR1 and CDR2: SEHNR, FQNEAQ (reference sequence). V shed 3 bases and J shed 7 bases, with 10 bases lying between them. Complete variable domain (other parts from reference TRBV7-9 and TRBJ1-6): DTGVSQNPRHKITKRGQNVTFRCDPISEHNRLYWYRQTLGQGPEFLTYFQNEAQLEKSRLLSDRFSAERPKGSFSTLEIQRTEQGDSAMYLCASSFLTENSPLHFGNGTRLTVT.

The chain recombines TRBV6-1 with TRBJ2-7; D tentatively fits TRBD1 or TRBD2 (5 bases each). CDR3 length: 13 residues. V lost 6 bases and J lost 0, with 9 bases in between. CDR1 is MNHNS, CDR2 SASEGT, per germline. DNA of the CDR3: TGTGCCAGCAGAAACGGGGCCTCCTACGAGCAGTACTTC. Its protein product is CASRNGASYEQYF.

V is TRBV6-6 and J is TRBJ2-1, with D perhaps matching TRBD1 (6 bases). Germline V gene lookup returns CDR1 MNHNY and CDR2 SVGAGI (reference sequence). The CDR3 length is 12 residues. V lost 4 bases and J 5 bases, leaving 6 bases between the germline ends. The chain's CDR3 is CASSSGDNEQFF. CDR3 DNA sequence: TGTGCCAGCAGTTCAGGGGACAATGAGCAGTTCTTC.

This rearrangement joins TRBV20-1 to TRBJ2-5; D is undetermined. This CDR3 is built from 10 residues. V shed 0 bases and J shed 6 bases, with 2 bases lying between them. The germline gives CDR1 DFQATT, CDR2 SNEGSKA (reference sequence). CDR3 in DNA: TGCAGTGCTAGAGAGAAGACCCAGTACTTC. It codes for CSAREKTQYF.

The chain combines TRBV11-2 with TRBJ2-1; D possibly corresponds to TRBD2 (6 bases). V was trimmed by 6 bases and J by 4 bases, leaving 28 bases between them. Looked up from germline, CDR1 is SGHAT and CDR2 is FQNNGV. CDR3 length: 19 residues. CDR3 sequence reads: CASRDRESVWTKSYNEQFF. CDR3 in DNA: TGTGCCAGCAGAGACCGGGAAAGCGTGTGGACTAAATCTTACAATGAGCAGTTCTTC.

V gene TRBV5-1 combines with J gene TRBJ2-3; 7 bases map to TRBD2. V was pared by 0 bases and J by 0 bases, with 1 base of the junction left unmatched. From germline, CDR1 is SGHRS and CDR2 YFSETQ. The CDR3 is 15 amino acids. CDR3 region: CASSLAAGSTDTQYF. The CDR3 nucleotides are TGCGCCAGCAGCTTGGCAGCGGGGAGCACAGATACGCAGTATTTT. The complete variable domain, with remaining parts taken from reference TRBV5-1 and TRBJ2-3, reads KAGVTQTPRYLIKTRGQQVTLSCSPISGHRSVSWYQQTPGQGLQFLFEYFSETQRNKGNFPGRFSGRQFSNSRSEMNVSTLELGDSALYLCASSLAAGSTDTQYFGPGTRLTVL.

The rearrangement joins TRBV6-1 to TRBJ2-7; 11 bases match TRBD1. Germline trimming cut 7 bases from V and 3 bases from J; bases unmatched to any gene: 5. The CDR3 spans 14 residues. Germline lookup yields CDR1 MNHNS and CDR2 SASEGT. In DNA, the CDR3 is TGTGCCAGCAAACGGGACAGGGGGATCTACGAGCAGTACTTC. Translated, it gives CASKRDRGIYEQYF.

CDR3 protein: CASSPRSNANNSPLHF. CDR3 DNA: TGCGCCAGCAGCCCCCGATCGAACGCAAATAATTCACCCCTCCACTTT. This chain joins TRBV5-1 and TRBJ1-6; unclear D gene. The ends were cut back, 4 bases at V and 5 bases at J, with 16 bases in the middle. Germline V lookup: CDR1 SGHRS, CDR2 YFSETQ. The CDR3 covers 16 residues. Full variable domain (remainder filled in from reference TRBV5-1 and TRBJ1-6): KAGVTQTPRYLIKTRGQQVTLSCSPISGHRSVSWYQQTPGQGLQFLFEYFSETQRNKGNFPGRFSGRQFSNSRSEMNVSTLELGDSALYLCASSPRSNANNSPLHFGNGTRLTVT.

The sample holds one count of this clone. This sequence joins TRBV4-1 and TRBJ2-1; TRBD1 might be the D (6 bases). Deletions cut 4 bases from V and 1 base from J, with 14 bases between. CDR3 length equals 16 residues. CDR1 and CDR2 (germline): MGHRA, YSYEKL. The CDR3 is CASSLFSGQSYNEQFF. The CDR3 DNA sequence: TGCGCCAGCAGCCTCTTTTCGGGACAATCCTACAATGAGCAGTTCTTC.

V is TRBV30 and J is TRBJ2-5; D could derive from TRBD1 or TRBD2 (5 bases each). V was shortened by 3 bases and J by 2 bases, with 22 bases between the two germline ends. Germline CDR1 is GTSNPN and CDR2 is SVGIG (reference sequence). This CDR3 comprises 17 residues. CDR3 loop: CAWSWDRTPGWQETQYF. In DNA form, the CDR3 reads TGTGCCTGGAGCTGGGACCGGACTCCCGGGTGGCAAGAGACCCAGTACTTC.

The genes are TRBV2 and TRBJ1-6, with D possibly TRBD1 on 5 matching bases. Germline CDR1 reads SNHLY; CDR2 reads FYNNEI. Trimming cost V 6 bases and J 7 bases, with 16 bases left between them. This CDR3 is built from 15 residues. The CDR3 DNA follows: TGTGCCAGCAGCCTGTCGGTGGGGCCGAATTCACCCCTCCACTTT. Its protein product is CASSLSVGPNSPLHF.

The rearrangement links TRBV5-6 to TRBJ2-7; 9 nucleotides match TRBD2. After removal of 2 bases from V and 2 bases from J, the junction contained 8 bases not matched to a gene. CDR1 is SGHDT and CDR2 is YYEEEE in the germline V gene. The CDR3 runs 16 residues. CDR3 in amino acids: CASSFFVTSGTYEQYF. The CDR3 nucleotides read TGTGCCAGCAGCTTTTTTGTGACTAGCGGCACCTACGAGCAGTACTTC.

The J gene is TRBJ1-2, the V gene TRBV25-1; D not resolved. Germline V gene data show CDR1 as MGHDK and CDR2 as SYGVNS. The CDR3 sequence is 13 residues long. Trimming took 5 bases from V and 4 from J, leaving 11 bases between them. DNA of the CDR3: TGTGCCAGCAGTCCTACAAGACGCTATGGCTACACCTTC. Amino acid sequence: CASSPTRRYGYTF.

V and J are TRBV7-9 and TRBJ1-5; weak D call: TRBD1 (5 bases). V was pared by 1 base and J by 1 base, with 11 bases between. CDR3 length equals 16 residues. The germline V gene encodes CDR1 SEHNR and CDR2 FQNEAQ (reference sequence). The CDR3 sequence is CASSLGNQGSNQPQHF. CDR3 sequence (DNA): TGTGCCAGCAGCTTAGGAAACCAGGGAAGCAATCAGCCCCAGCATTTT.

This rearrangement joins TRBV5-4 to TRBJ2-3; 10 bases line up with TRBD2. CDR3 size: 15 residues. J was trimmed by 4 bases and V by 0 bases; bases with no gene match: 2. The germline gives CDR1 SGHNT, CDR2 YYREEE (reference sequence). CDR3 in amino acids: CASSLASGGPDTQYF. For the CDR3, the DNA is TGTGCCAGCAGCTTGGCTAGCGGGGGTCCAGATACGCAGTATTTT.

The chain combines TRBV6-4 with TRBJ2-3; 8 bases line up with TRBD1. There are 16 residues in the CDR3. J lost 5 bases, V lost 4 bases, and 11 bases had no gene match. The germline V gene has CDR1 MRHNA and CDR2 SNTAGT. CDR3 bases: TGTGCCAGCAGTGCCCAGGGGACAGGCCATAAAGATACGCAGTATTTT. It specifies CASSAQGTGHKDTQYF.

V usage is TRBV10-2 and J usage is TRBJ2-2, with TRBD1 matching over 8 bases. This CDR3 region has 13 residues. The ends lost 10 bases at V and 4 bases at J; junction bases unmatched: 5. The germline gives CDR1 WSHSY, CDR2 SAAADI. CDR3: CAIGQGPTGELFF. CDR3 in DNA: TGCGCCATCGGACAGGGACCCACCGGGGAGCTGTTTTTT.

The V call is TRBV14, the J call TRBJ2-1; the match to TRBD2 covers 8 bases. This CDR3 has 14 amino acids. Germline V gene data show CDR1 as SGHDN and CDR2 as FVKESK. V lost 4 bases to trimming and J lost 5 bases; unmatched junction nucleotides: 4. In DNA form, the CDR3 reads TGTGCCAGCAGCCTGGCGGGAGGACACAATGAGCAGTTCTTC. This translates into CASSLAGGHNEQFF.

The CDR3 sequence is CASSLRQGGDTQYF. The DNA of the CDR3 is TGTGCCAGCAGCTTGCGACAGGGAGGAGATACGCAGTATTTT. The chain links TRBV11-3 to TRBJ2-3; TRBD1 might be the D (7 bases). The CDR3 is 14 residues long. The V gene's germline CDR1 is SGHNT and CDR2 YENEEA. The germline V and J ends were trimmed by 3 bases and 5 bases, with 12 bases remaining between them.

In its sample, this clone was seen once. The J gene is TRBJ2-5, the V gene TRBV6-5; no reliable D call. Trimming removed 6 bases at V and 8 bases at J, with 7 bases between. This CDR3 has 10 amino acids. Germline assignment: CDR1 MNHEY and CDR2 SVGAGI. The CDR3 is CASSLRTQYF. CDR3 sequence (DNA): TGTGCCAGCAGCCTTCGAACCCAGTACTTC.

This chain connects TRBV5-4 to TRBJ2-1; a possible D gene is TRBD2 (5 bases). Trimming removed 6 bases at V and 6 bases at J, with 19 bases between. The CDR3 is 15 amino acids. Germline CDR1 and CDR2: SGHNT and YYREEE (reference sequence). The CDR3 region has the DNA TGTGCCAGCACCTCCGGACTCTCTCCCGGCAATGAGCAGTTCTTC. Its protein is CASTSGLSPGNEQFF.

The V gene is TRBV5-6, the J gene TRBJ2-3; 11 bases are a match to TRBD2. This CDR3 comprises 18 residues. The germline V gene encodes CDR1 SGHDT and CDR2 YYEEEE. V was pared by 0 bases and J by 4 bases, with 10 bases of the junction left unmatched. The CDR3, as DNA: TGTGCCAGCAGCTTGGGGCTAGCGGGGGGACACCCATCAGATACGCAGTATTTT. As protein: CASSLGLAGGHPSDTQYF.